This TCR beta chain is from a study of T cells in Graves' hyperthyroidism and ophthalmopathy. The overall study: Blood was drawn when the patient was first diagnosed and still untreated.

Study-wide points: Most clonotypes expanded in the thyroid (above 0.001) were also present in blood. A median around 6 months before onset, the model predicted ophthalmopathy.

The diagnoses drew upon clinical symptoms, serum thyroxine and TRAb, thyroid ultrasound and orbital computed tomography. This clonotype was detected many times. Its cognate antigen is unknown. What was amplified from RNA transcripts were TCR beta CDR3 regions. Researchers ran a first-round RT-PCR on the TCR CDR3 using the HTBI primer set. MiXCR, applied by TCRdb to the multiplex PCR reads, yields one record per CDR3 protein. The sample has hundreds of thousands of distinct CDR3 sequences; roughly a sixth are singletons. This sequence originates from a woman between 50 and 59 years old with Graves' hyperthyroidism that later progressed to Graves' ophthalmopathy. The specimen sequenced was blood.

The CDR3 DNA reads TGTGCCAGCAATGGGCGGGGGATCCACAATGAGCAGTTCTTC. Its translation is CASNGRGIHNEQFF. V gene TRBV6-1 combines with J gene TRBJ2-1; TRBD2 matches at 7 bases. The CDR3 runs to 14 residues. Germline CDR1 and CDR2: MNHNS and SASEGT. V was pared by 7 bases and J by 5 bases, with 8 bases of the junction left unmatched.